This record looks at one T cell receptor beta chain sequence and its context. Germline V gene data show CDR1 as MNHEY and CDR2 as SMNVEV (reference sequence). The CDR3 is made up of 13 amino acids. Trimming pared 9 bases from V and 2 bases from J, leaving 14 bases between. Repertoires were generated with immunoSEQ multiplex PCR, while TCRdb's copy carries only in-frame clones and drops some. Among approximately 71,000 clones listed, 79% were seen once. The sample comes from a study of blood T cell repertoires in COVID-19. Turning to the study itself: COVID-19 samples from acute and convalescent phases originated in the United States, Italy and Spain. Sources were T cells, B-cell-depleted T cells, or PBMCs; the material itself was cDNA or gDNA.

The material sequenced was peripheral blood. The rearrangement joins TRBV27 to TRBJ2-7; D is possibly TRBD2 (6 bases). This clonotype was sampled from a man in his sixties with active or convalescent COVID-19. CDR3 region: CASGRRQTYEQYF. The CDR3 region has the DNA TGTGCCAGTGGGAGGCGACAAACCTACGAGCAGTACTTC.